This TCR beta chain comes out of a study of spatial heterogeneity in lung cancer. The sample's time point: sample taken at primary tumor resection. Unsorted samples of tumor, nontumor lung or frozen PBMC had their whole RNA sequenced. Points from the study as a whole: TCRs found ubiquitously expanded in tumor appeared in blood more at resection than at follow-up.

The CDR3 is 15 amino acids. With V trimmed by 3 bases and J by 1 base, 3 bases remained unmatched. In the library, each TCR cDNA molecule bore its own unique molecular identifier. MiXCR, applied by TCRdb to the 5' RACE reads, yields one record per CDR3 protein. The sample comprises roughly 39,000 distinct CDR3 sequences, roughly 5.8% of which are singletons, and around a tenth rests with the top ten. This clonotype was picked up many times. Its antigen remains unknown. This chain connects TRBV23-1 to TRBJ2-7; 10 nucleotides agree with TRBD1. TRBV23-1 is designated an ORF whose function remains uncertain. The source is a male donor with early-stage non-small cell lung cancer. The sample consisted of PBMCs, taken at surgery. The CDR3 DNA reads TGCGCCAGCAGTCAGGGGACAGGGGAATCCTACGAGCAGTACTTC. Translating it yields CASSQGTGESYEQYF.